The following is a T cell receptor (beta chain) sequence with its context. The V gene lost 8 bases and the J gene lost 5 bases, with 18 bases spanning the gap. This CDR3 contains 14 residues. CDR1 is SNHLY, CDR2 FYNNEI, per germline. This sample was taken from a study of T cell clonotyping in hematopoietic cell transplantation. Only in-frame clones appear in the TCRdb table, and some are missing; sequencing was by immunoSEQ multiplex PCR. The table shows around 10,000 clones, with about 84% occurring only once. The sample in question was PBMCs, obtained at the time of graft-versus-host disease after allogeneic stem cell transplant. The chain recombines TRBV2 with TRBJ1-1; possibly TRBD1 for D (6 bases). The receptor comes from a male patient between 55 and 70 years old who had an allogeneic stem cell transplant from an unrelated donor, so the T cells may come from the graft donor. Some clones in this sample may be carry-over from other donors' samples. This CDR3 reads CASELRARGTEAFF. The CDR3, as DNA: TGTGCCAGCGAATTGAGGGCAAGGGGGACTGAAGCTTTCTTT.